These T cell receptor beta chains were read from a single sample in a study of response to subunit inactivated influenza vaccine. TCRdb used MiXCR to reprocess the RT-PCR reads, holding one entry per CDR3 protein. Found here are 500,000 or so distinct CDR3 sequences, about 10% of them singletons; the top ten hold less than 15%. The sample was PBMCs from blood, taken 40 to 50 days after vaccination. These receptors all stem from a man in his forties or fifties who received an inactivated influenza vaccine. Each CDR3 is given with its conserved first and last residue. A D gene is named only where the DNA matches it firmly. Clone size is not always given. Where it is, it says once, few, many or a class for expanded clones.

CDR3aa: CASSSLVGETQYF
CDR3nt: TGTGCCAGCAGCTCCCTGGTCGGGGAGACCCAGTACTTC
abundance: .
j_gene: TRBJ2-5
len: 13
d_gene: .
v_gene: TRBV7-8

CDR3aa: CAIRGSGEQYF
CDR3nt: TGTGCCATCAGAGGGAGTGGTGAGCAGTACTTC
abundance: many
j_gene: TRBJ2-7
len: 11
d_gene: .
v_gene: TRBV10-3

CDR3aa: CSATGTGDYEQYF
CDR3nt: TGCAGTGCTACCGGGACAGGGGATTACGAGCAGTACTTC
abundance: few
j_gene: TRBJ2-7
len: 13
d_gene: TRBD1
v_gene: TRBV20-1

CDR3aa: CSAPSGIVVTDTQYF
CDR3nt: TGCAGTGCTCCCAGCGGGATTGTGGTGACAGATACGCAGTATTTT
abundance: few
j_gene: TRBJ2-3
len: 15
d_gene: TRBD2
v_gene: TRBV20-1

CDR3aa: CASSPNRGGGTEAFF
CDR3nt: TGTGCCAGCAGTCCTAACCGTGGGGGGGGAACTGAAGCTTTCTTT
abundance: .
j_gene: TRBJ1-1
len: 15
d_gene: .
v_gene: TRBV12-3/TRBV12-4

CDR3aa: CSVAQGALWPAFF
CDR3nt: TGCAGCGTTGCACAGGGGGCGCTGTGGCCAGCTTTCTTT
abundance: many
j_gene: TRBJ1-1
len: 13
d_gene: TRBD1
v_gene: TRBV29-1

CDR3aa: CASSSSGTYEQYF
CDR3nt: TGTGCCAGCAGTTCTAGCGGGACCTACGAGCAGTACTTC
abundance: .
j_gene: TRBJ2-7
len: 13
d_gene: TRBD2
v_gene: TRBV9

CDR3aa: CASSLTRTNTDTQYF
CDR3nt: TGTGCCAGCAGTTTGACACGGACCAACACAGATACGCAGTATTTT
abundance: .
j_gene: TRBJ2-3
len: 15
d_gene: .
v_gene: TRBV6-2/TRBV6-3

CDR3aa: CASSPDWERGTDTQYF
CDR3nt: TGTGCCAGCTCACCAGATTGGGAGAGAGGGACAGATACGCAGTATTTT
abundance: .
j_gene: TRBJ2-3
len: 16
d_gene: .
v_gene: TRBV18

CDR3aa: CASSSPRGLANTEAFF
CDR3nt: TGCGCCAGCAGCTCACCCAGGGGGCTCGCGAACACTGAAGCTTTCTTT
abundance: many
j_gene: TRBJ1-1
len: 16
d_gene: TRBD1
v_gene: TRBV5-1

CDR3aa: CSARGRMGRETQYF
CDR3nt: TGCAGTGCTAGAGGTCGGATGGGGAGGGAGACCCAGTACTTC
abundance: few
j_gene: TRBJ2-5
len: 14
d_gene: .
v_gene: TRBV20-1

CDR3aa: CSAREVRGSLYEQYF
CDR3nt: TGCAGTGCTAGGGAAGTCAGGGGGTCGTTGTACGAGCAGTACTTC
abundance: .
j_gene: TRBJ2-7
len: 15
d_gene: TRBD1
v_gene: TRBV20-1

CDR3aa: CASMGGSNYGYTF
CDR3nt: TGTGCCAGCATGGGCGGCTCTAACTATGGCTACACCTTC
abundance: .
j_gene: TRBJ1-2
len: 13
d_gene: .
v_gene: TRBV6-6

CDR3aa: CASSPQQGNYAYEQYF
CDR3nt: TGTGCCAGCAGTCCCCAACAGGGGAACTACGCCTACGAGCAGTACTTC
abundance: .
j_gene: TRBJ2-7
len: 16
d_gene: TRBD1
v_gene: TRBV27

CDR3aa: CATSRRSGDTQYF
CDR3nt: TGTGCCACCAGTCGACGAAGTGGAGATACGCAGTATTTT
abundance: .
j_gene: TRBJ2-3
len: 13
d_gene: .
v_gene: TRBV24-1

CDR3aa: CSAQEGPRYEQYF
CDR3nt: TGCAGTGCCCAGGAGGGCCCAAGATACGAGCAGTACTTC
abundance: many
j_gene: TRBJ2-7
len: 13
d_gene: .
v_gene: TRBV20-1

CDR3aa: CASSIVSDQETQYF
CDR3nt: TGTGCCAGTAGTATAGTGTCAGACCAAGAGACCCAGTACTTC
abundance: few
j_gene: TRBJ2-5
len: 14
d_gene: .
v_gene: TRBV19

CDR3aa: CAINKGYASGANVLTF
CDR3nt: TGTGCCATCAATAAGGGGTACGCCTCTGGGGCCAACGTCCTGACTTTC
abundance: few
j_gene: TRBJ2-6
len: 16
d_gene: .
v_gene: TRBV10-3

CDR3aa: CASSPSRDFGYNEQFF
CDR3nt: TGTGCCAGCAGCCCTTCGAGGGACTTTGGCTACAATGAGCAGTTCTTC
abundance: .
j_gene: TRBJ2-1
len: 16
d_gene: .
v_gene: TRBV28

CDR3aa: CASSRAGVRGDEQFF
CDR3nt: TGCGCCAGCAGCCGAGCGGGGGTGCGGGGCGATGAGCAGTTCTTC
abundance: .
j_gene: TRBJ2-1
len: 15
d_gene: TRBD2
v_gene: TRBV4-1

CDR3aa: CSARASTSGGDEQFF
CDR3nt: TGCAGTGCTAGAGCTTCGACTAGCGGGGGTGATGAGCAGTTCTTC
abundance: few
j_gene: TRBJ2-1
len: 15
d_gene: TRBD2
v_gene: TRBV20-1

CDR3aa: CASSVRVLNTEAFF
CDR3nt: TGTGCCAGCAGTGTCAGGGTTCTGAACACTGAAGCTTTCTTT
abundance: .
j_gene: TRBJ1-1
len: 14
d_gene: .
v_gene: TRBV2

CDR3aa: CASSLVRGPRDTQYF
CDR3nt: TGTGCCAGCAGCTTAGTACGGGGGCCGCGGGATACGCAGTATTTT
abundance: .
j_gene: TRBJ2-3
len: 15
d_gene: .
v_gene: TRBV7-9

CDR3aa: CASSHLKPGTGEYEQYF
CDR3nt: TGCGCCAGCAGCCATTTGAAACCCGGGACAGGAGAGTACGAGCAGTACTTC
abundance: .
j_gene: TRBJ2-7
len: 17
d_gene: TRBD1
v_gene: TRBV4-1

CDR3aa: CASSQEGGDIYEQYF
CDR3nt: TGTGCCAGCAGCCAAGAAGGGGGAGACATCTACGAGCAGTACTTC
abundance: .
j_gene: TRBJ2-7
len: 15
d_gene: .
v_gene: TRBV4-2

CDR3aa: CSASATPSTDTQYF
CDR3nt: TGCAGTGCTTCAGCCACTCCTAGCACAGATACGCAGTATTTT
abundance: few
j_gene: TRBJ2-3
len: 14
d_gene: .
v_gene: TRBV20-1

CDR3aa: CASSSGGAETDTQYF
CDR3nt: TGCGCCAGCAGCAGCGGGGGGGCAGAAACAGATACGCAGTATTTT
abundance: few
j_gene: TRBJ2-3
len: 15
d_gene: TRBD2
v_gene: TRBV5-1

CDR3aa: CASSLTGGATNEKLFF
CDR3nt: TGTGCCAGCAGCTTAACGGGGGGCGCAACTAATGAAAAACTGTTTTTT
abundance: .
j_gene: TRBJ1-4
len: 16
d_gene: .
v_gene: TRBV13

CDR3aa: CASSSQGAYGIQYF
CDR3nt: TGTGCCAGCAGCTCACAGGGGGCTTACGGCATTCAGTACTTC
abundance: .
j_gene: TRBJ2-4
len: 14
d_gene: TRBD1
v_gene: TRBV7-8

CDR3aa: CSAPGLVPDTQYF
CDR3nt: TGCAGTGCCCCGGGACTAGTGCCAGATACGCAGTATTTT
abundance: few
j_gene: TRBJ2-3
len: 13
d_gene: TRBD2
v_gene: TRBV20-1

CDR3aa: CASRLSGRASEEQFF
CDR3nt: TGTGCCAGCAGACTTAGCGGGAGGGCCTCCGAGGAGCAGTTCTTC
abundance: few
j_gene: TRBJ2-1
len: 15
d_gene: TRBD2
v_gene: TRBV5-6

CDR3aa: CSVGTRGTGELFF
CDR3nt: TGCAGCGTCGGGACTAGGGGCACCGGGGAGCTGTTTTTT
abundance: many
j_gene: TRBJ2-2
len: 13
d_gene: TRBD2
v_gene: TRBV29-1

CDR3aa: CASSQDPSGGTAGELFF
CDR3nt: TGCGCCAGCAGCCAAGATCCTAGCGGGGGGACGGCCGGGGAGCTGTTTTTT
abundance: .
j_gene: TRBJ2-2
len: 17
d_gene: TRBD2
v_gene: TRBV4-3

CDR3aa: CSVEASRRETQYF
CDR3nt: TGCAGCGTTGAGGCAAGCCGACGAGAGACCCAGTACTTC
abundance: many
j_gene: TRBJ2-5
len: 13
d_gene: .
v_gene: TRBV29-1

CDR3aa: CAISDSTQDEQYF
CDR3nt: TGTGCCATCAGTGACTCGACACAGGACGAGCAGTACTTC
abundance: .
j_gene: TRBJ2-7
len: 13
d_gene: .
v_gene: TRBV10-3

CDR3aa: CASSGGQGAWNEQFF
CDR3nt: TGCGCCAGCAGCGGCGGACAGGGGGCTTGGAATGAGCAGTTCTTC
abundance: .
j_gene: TRBJ2-1
len: 15
d_gene: TRBD1
v_gene: TRBV5-1

CDR3aa: CATSRKGSGGNQPQHF
CDR3nt: TGTGCCACCAGCAGAAAAGGATCGGGCGGGAATCAGCCCCAGCATTTT
abundance: .
j_gene: TRBJ1-5
len: 16
d_gene: .
v_gene: TRBV15

CDR3aa: CASSHLYGGAEQYF
CDR3nt: TGTGCCAGCAGCCACCTATACGGAGGTGCCGAGCAGTACTTC
abundance: .
j_gene: TRBJ2-7
len: 14
d_gene: .
v_gene: TRBV7-9